The following is a T cell receptor (beta chain) sequence with its context. This specimen belongs to a study of blood T cell repertoires in COVID-19. Across the study: Researchers got acute and convalescent COVID-19 samples from the United States, Italy and Spain. PBMCs, B-cell-depleted T cells, or T cells were the source of the cDNA or gDNA that made up the material.

In the authors' workflow: Nucleated cell number was recorded as an estimate derived from reference gene primer amplification. Using immunoSEQ multiplex PCR, the repertoire was profiled, and TCRdb retains in-frame clones only, with some absent. That table gives V, J and clone size, and the DNA gave D and trimming. The table includes about 90,000 clones, 85% to 95% detected once. Germline V lookup: CDR1 ENHRY, CDR2 SYGVKD. Trimming left V 5 bases short and J 8 bases short, with 9 bases between. This CDR3 comprises 11 residues. The gene calls are TRBV10-3 and TRBJ2-5; D is possibly TRBD1 (5 bases). The receptor comes from a human donor with active COVID-19. The donor label of this sample is uncertain. The specimen sequenced was peripheral blood. CDR3 amino acids: CAISPGATQYF. The CDR3 DNA sequence: TGTGCCATCAGTCCTGGGGCTACCCAGTACTTC.